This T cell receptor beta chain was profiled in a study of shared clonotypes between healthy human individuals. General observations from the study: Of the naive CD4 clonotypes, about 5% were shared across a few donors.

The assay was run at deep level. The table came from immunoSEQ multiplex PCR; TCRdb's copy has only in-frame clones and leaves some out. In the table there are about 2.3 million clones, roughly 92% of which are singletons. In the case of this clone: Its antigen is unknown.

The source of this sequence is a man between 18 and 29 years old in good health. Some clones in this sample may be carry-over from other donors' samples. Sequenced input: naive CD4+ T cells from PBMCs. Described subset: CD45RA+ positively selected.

In nucleotides, the CDR3 is TGTGCCTGGAGCCCTCGGGCAGACGAGCAGTACTTC. It encodes CAWSPRADEQYF. J is TRBJ2-7 and V is TRBV30; D uncertain. The length of the CDR3 is 12 residues. CDR1 is GTSNPN and CDR2 is SVGIG in the germline V gene (reference sequence). Trimming cost V 3 bases and J 5 bases, with 11 bases left between them.